The 27 T cell receptor beta chains below all came from one sample that was sequenced in a study of blood T cells in healthy people across ages. A second 7 to 11 cycle PCR used barcoded and J-beta primers. TCRdb processed the 5' RACE reads anew with MiXCR; each CDR3 protein has one entry. The sample contains a few hundred thousand distinct CDR3 sequences, 27% of which appear only once. Specimen: blood. The source of these receptors is a woman in her sixties or seventies in good health.

In this sample, this clonotype turned up a few times. The chain is built from TRBV15 and TRBJ1-2, with 7 bases that match TRBD1. Germline lookup yields CDR1 LNHNV and CDR2 YYDKDF (reference sequence). This CDR3 has 15 residues. The trim removed 0 bases at V and 4 bases at J, leaving 5 bases unmatched. CDR3 sequence: CATSRDRAGGYGYTF. CDR3 nucleotides: TGTGCCACCAGCAGAGATCGTGCAGGGGGCTATGGCTACACCTTC.

V usage is TRBV7-2 and J usage is TRBJ1-5; D possibly corresponds to TRBD1 (6 bases). The CDR3 consists of 15 residues. Germline assignment: CDR1 SGHTA and CDR2 FQGNSA. V was shortened by 2 bases and J by 7 bases, with 15 bases between the two germline ends. CDR3 DNA sequence: TGTGCCAGCAGCTTATACCAGGGGACGGGCCAGCCCCAGCATTTT. Protein sequence: CASSLYQGTGQPQHF.

The chain carries TRBV18 and TRBJ2-1, with D possibly matching TRBD1 (6 bases). This CDR3 is 14 amino acids long. The germline V gene has CDR1 KGHSH and CDR2 LQKENI. Trimming took 2 bases from V and 6 from J, leaving 11 bases between them. CDR3 coding DNA: TGTGCCAGCTCACCATCAGGGGTCCGCAATGAGCAGTTCTTC. It encodes CASSPSGVRNEQFF.

The sample holds a few counts of this clonotype. The chain is built from TRBV7-2 and TRBJ2-5; 12 bases match TRBD2. CDR3 length: 15 amino acids. V shed 5 bases, J shed 6 bases, and the junction held 7 bases outside the gene matches. CDR1 SGHTA and CDR2 FQGNSA come from the germline V gene. The CDR3 bases are TGTGCCAGCAGCCCCCGGCTAGCGGGGGGGAAGACCCAGTACTTC. As protein: CASSPRLAGGKTQYF.

This clonotype was seen a handful of times. The chain joins TRBV5-1 to TRBJ1-4; TRBD1 matches 10 bases. CDR1 SGHRS and CDR2 YFSETQ come from the germline V gene. V lost 4 bases, J lost 8 bases, and 5 bases stayed unmatched. The CDR3 runs 14 residues. The CDR3 DNA follows: TGCGCCAGCAGCACGGGACAGGGGTTAGAAAAACTGTTTTTT. It encodes CASSTGQGLEKLFF.

This clonotype has a handful of counts. V gene TRBV6-6 combines with J gene TRBJ1-1; D not resolved. CDR1 is MNHNY, CDR2 SVGAGI, per germline (reference sequence). V was cut by 6 bases and J by 3 bases, with 11 bases left in between. CDR3 length: 13 residues. The CDR3 reads CASRVMADTEAFF. The CDR3 nucleotides read TGTGCCAGCAGGGTAATGGCGGACACTGAAGCTTTCTTT.

The V call is TRBV6-5, the J call TRBJ1-2; possible D gene TRBD1, 5 bases. The CDR3 sequence is 17 residues long. Trimming shortened V by 6 bases and J by 5 bases, and 25 bases separated the two germline ends. Germline CDR1 and CDR2: MNHEY and SVGAGI. CDR3 coding DNA: TGTGCCAGCAGCCCGACTAGAAGGGGATCGACTTCGTATGGCTACACCTTC. Its protein product is CASSPTRRGSTSYGYTF.

The chain is built from TRBV6-6 and TRBJ2-7; either TRBD1 or TRBD2 may supply D (5 bases each). Germline V lookup: CDR1 MNHNY, CDR2 SVGAGI (reference sequence). Trimming pared 6 bases from V and 1 base from J, leaving 19 bases between. The CDR3 is made up of 16 amino acids. CDR3 sequence reads: CASRTTLGDKSYEQYF. The CDR3 DNA is TGTGCCAGCAGGACAACTTTGGGGGATAAGTCCTACGAGCAGTACTTC.

This chain connects TRBV6-2 or TRBV6-3 to TRBJ1-1, with TRBD1 matching over 7 bases. This CDR3 is 16 amino acids long. V shed 6 bases, J shed 4 bases, and the junction held 14 bases outside the gene matches. Germline CDR1 is MNHEY and CDR2 is SVGEGT. For the CDR3, the DNA is TGTGCCAGCAGAGGACAGGCCCTGCTGAAAGGCACTGAAGCTTTCTTT. It translates to CASRGQALLKGTEAFF.

The chain carries TRBV7-2 and TRBJ1-2, with D possibly matching TRBD1 (5 bases). The CDR3 consists of 15 residues. The germline V and J ends were trimmed by 5 bases and 8 bases, with 21 bases remaining between them. Germline-derived CDR1 and CDR2 are SGHTA and FQGNSA. The CDR3 bases are TGTGCCAGCAGCCCCAGAGCGGGGGGTGAGAACGGCTACACCTTC. It translates to CASSPRAGGENGYTF.

This clonotype came up a few times. The V gene is TRBV7-2, the J gene TRBJ2-4; weak D call: TRBD2 (5 bases). This CDR3 region has 14 residues. Germline V gives CDR1 SGHTA, CDR2 FQGNSA. V lost 8 bases, J lost 2 bases, and 13 bases lay in between. The CDR3 protein is CASSTGKSKNIQYF. CDR3 nucleotide sequence: TGTGCCAGCTCCACCGGGAAATCCAAAAACATTCAGTACTTC.

The V call is TRBV6-1, the J call TRBJ1-5; D gene uncertain. Germline lookup yields CDR1 MNHNS and CDR2 SASEGT. This CDR3 region has 17 residues. V was pared by 1 base and J by 2 bases, with 15 bases between. The CDR3 is CASSEEGFGRRNQPQHF. The CDR3 DNA sequence: TGTGCCAGCAGTGAAGAAGGTTTTGGACGGCGCAATCAGCCCCAGCATTTT.

The rearrangement links TRBV19 to TRBJ2-7; weak D call: TRBD2 (5 bases). Trimming pared 6 bases from V and 2 bases from J, leaving 11 bases between. The CDR3 sequence is 13 residues long. Germline CDR1 and CDR2: LNHDA and SQIVND (reference sequence). CDR3 in amino acids: CASSPGYAYEQYF. The CDR3 DNA is TGTGCCAGTAGCCCGGGATATGCCTACGAGCAGTACTTC.

Only a few counts were recorded for this clonotype. The CDR3 DNA is TGTGCCAGCAGTTTACCAGATGACACCGGGGAGCTGTTTTTT. This gives the protein CASSLPDDTGELFF. V gene TRBV12-3 or TRBV12-4 combines with J gene TRBJ2-2; no clear D. The CDR3 is 14 residues long. The V and J ends lost 2 bases and 3 bases respectively, with 7 bases between them.

This clonotype was observed once. The V call is TRBV7-2, the J call TRBJ1-1; no clear D. Germline lookup yields CDR1 SGHTA and CDR2 FQGNSA. CDR3 length: 15 residues. Trimming stripped 0 bases from V and 0 bases from J, with 8 bases between. The CDR3 spells CASSLAAAMNTEAFF. The CDR3 DNA reads TGTGCCAGCAGCTTAGCGGCAGCTATGAACACTGAAGCTTTCTTT.

In its sample, this clonotype was seen a few times. V usage is TRBV7-2 and J usage is TRBJ2-1; D ambiguous. The J call is uncertain, as TRBJ2-5 better fits the DNA end. From germline, CDR1 is SGHTA and CDR2 FQGNSA. The CDR3 is made up of 12 amino acids. The DNA for the CDR3 is TGTGCCAGCAGCTTAGTCAGGCAGACCCAGTACTTC. Translating it yields CASSLVRQTQYF.

The chain combines TRBV4-3 with TRBJ2-1; 10 nucleotides line up with TRBD2. Per germline, CDR1 LGHNA and CDR2 YSLEER. The CDR3 has 16 residues. V shed 5 bases, J shed 8 bases, and the junction held 12 bases outside the gene matches. CDR3 nucleotides: TGCGCCAGCAGCTCAGGAATAGCGGGGGGCCTGGATGAGCAGTTCTTC. Its protein product is CASSSGIAGGLDEQFF.

The chain joins TRBV7-2 to TRBJ2-2; 9 bases are a match to TRBD2. Trimming removed 1 base from V and 3 bases from J; junction bases left unmatched: 0. Germline CDR1 is SGHTA and CDR2 is FQGNSA. The CDR3 covers 15 residues. The CDR3 DNA reads as TGTGCCAGCAGCTTAGTAGCGGGGGACACCGGGGAGCTGTTTTTT. Translating it yields CASSLVAGDTGELFF.

The rearrangement links TRBV7-3 to TRBJ2-3; TRBD1 might be the D (6 bases). The CDR3 contains 15 residues. Germline assignment: CDR1 SGHTA and CDR2 FQGTGA. Trimming took 5 bases from V and 4 from J, leaving 16 bases between them. The CDR3 loop reads CASSAMGARPDTQYF. The DNA of the CDR3 is TGTGCCAGCAGCGCAATGGGGGCCAGACCAGATACGCAGTATTTT.

The chain couples TRBV7-2 to TRBJ1-2, with D maybe TRBD1 (5 bases). The ends were cut back, 5 bases at V and 5 bases at J, with 12 bases in the middle. Germline loops: CDR1 SGHTA, CDR2 FQGNSA. This CDR3 spans 13 amino acids. The CDR3 spells CASSNNQGYGYTF. CDR3 DNA sequence: TGTGCCAGCAGCAATAATCAGGGTTATGGCTACACCTTC.

The chain carries TRBV24-1 and TRBJ1-1, with TRBD1 as a possible D gene (5 bases). The length of the CDR3 is 12 residues. Between the trimmed V and J ends, which lost 5 bases and 7 bases, there was a span of 10 bases. CDR1 is KGHDR and CDR2 is SFDVKD in the germline V gene. CDR3 in amino acids: CATSAGGYEAFF. Written as DNA, the CDR3 is TGTGCCACCAGTGCCGGGGGGTATGAAGCTTTCTTT.

This clonotype was detected only once. The genes are TRBV9 and TRBJ2-5; 8 bases line up with TRBD1. The CDR3 is made up of 13 amino acids. Germline assignment: CDR1 SGDLS and CDR2 YYNGEE. V gave up 3 bases and J gave up 8 bases; unmatched junction bases: 6. CDR3 loop: CASSAGQENTQYF. CDR3 DNA sequence: TGTGCCAGCAGCGCGGGACAGGAGAATACCCAGTACTTC.

This sequence joins TRBV4-2 and TRBJ2-5; D is undetermined. The closer fit of TRBJ2-7 to the DNA end suggests the J call may be wrong. CDR1 LGHNA and CDR2 YNFKEQ come from the germline V gene. This CDR3 contains 15 residues. CDR3 nucleotides: TGTGCCAGCAGCCAACTGCAACTTCCGCGGTACGAGCAGTACTTC. This codes for CASSQLQLPRYEQYF.

Ten or more counts support this clonotype. The chain combines TRBV4-3 with TRBJ1-6, with a weak D call TRBD1 (5 bases). Looked up from germline, CDR1 is LGHNA and CDR2 is YSLEER. The length of the CDR3 is 17 residues. V was clipped by 0 bases and J by 9 bases, with 18 bases between them. For the CDR3, the DNA is TGCGCCAGCAGCCAAGATGCTCGGGGGGGTTTCGGTTCACCCCTCCACTTT. As protein: CASSQDARGGFGSPLHF.

This clonotype appeared a few times. The J gene is TRBJ2-3, the V gene TRBV4-3, with TRBD1 identical over 8 bases. V was clipped by 0 bases and J by 4 bases; unmatched bases: 9. Per the germline V gene, CDR1 is LGHNA and CDR2 is YSLEER. The CDR3 is made up of 17 amino acids. The CDR3 DNA reads TGCGCCAGCAGCCAAGATTCCTCCGGACAGGGTGCAGATACGCAGTATTTT. Amino acid sequence: CASSQDSSGQGADTQYF.

This clonotype was counted between two and nine times. This sequence joins TRBV7-2 and TRBJ2-2; 15 positions match TRBD2. Germline loops: CDR1 SGHTA, CDR2 FQGNSA. Unmatched junction bases numbered 9, after V lost 5 bases and J lost 8 bases. CDR3 length: 17 residues. CDR3 protein: CASSPTGLAGGMGELFF. CDR3 DNA: TGTGCCAGCAGCCCCACGGGACTAGCGGGGGGTATGGGGGAGCTGTTTTTT.

The V and J genes are TRBV6-2 or TRBV6-3 and TRBJ1-5; 9 bases are shared with TRBD1. The CDR3 spans 13 residues. The germline CDR1 and CDR2 sequences are MNHEY and SVGEGT. With 7 bases clipped from V and 8 bases from J, the junction kept 6 bases outside the gene matches. The CDR3 protein is CASNDRGLEPQHF. Written as DNA, the CDR3 is TGTGCCAGCAACGACAGGGGGTTGGAGCCCCAGCATTTT.